The 27 T cell receptor beta chains reported below all come from one sample, sequenced in a study of T cell responses to AZD1222 COVID-19 vaccine. The table came from immunoSEQ multiplex PCR; TCRdb's copy has only in-frame clones and leaves some out. The sample contains about 110,000 clones, 88% of which appear only once. The specimen was peripheral blood, collected on day 0 of AZD1222 vaccination. These receptors all come from an adult in good health.

The chain is built from TRBV5-1 and TRBJ2-2; D possibly corresponds to TRBD2 (6 bases). CDR1 is SGHRS and CDR2 is YFSETQ in the germline V gene. This CDR3 has 16 residues. The V and J ends lost 4 bases and 4 bases respectively, with 17 bases between them. The CDR3 spells CASSPLGGSGTGELFF. CDR3 bases: TGCGCCAGCAGCCCTCTCGGAGGGTCAGGCACCGGGGAGCTGTTTTTT.

This chain uses TRBV6-1 with TRBJ2-5; possible D gene TRBD2, 5 bases. Per germline, CDR1 MNHNS and CDR2 SASEGT. The V gene lost 3 bases and the J gene lost 7 bases, with 6 bases spanning the gap. The CDR3 consists of 11 residues. The CDR3 sequence is CASSDRGTQYF. Here the CDR3 DNA reads TGTGCCAGCAGTGACCGGGGGACCCAGTACTTC.

In its sample, this clone was seen once. The chain combines TRBV5-1 with TRBJ1-4; 11 bases are a match to TRBD1. Germline CDR1 reads SGHRS; CDR2 reads YFSETQ. The J segment lost 8 bases and the V segment lost 7 bases, leaving 10 bases of the junction unmatched. The CDR3 is 15 residues long. CDR3 nucleotides: TGCGCCAGCGTGGACAGGGGGCGAGGGAAGGAAAAACTGTTTTTT. Translating gives CASVDRGRGKEKLFF.

V and J are TRBV27 and TRBJ1-1, with D perhaps TRBD1 (5 bases). Germline lookup yields CDR1 MNHEY and CDR2 SMNVEV (reference sequence). The CDR3 length is 11 residues. Trimming pared 3 bases from V and 8 bases from J, leaving 7 bases between. CDR3 in DNA: TGTGCCAGCAGTTTCGGGGCCGAAGCTTTCTTT. Translation: CASSFGAEAFF.

This clone was seen only once. The CDR3 DNA is TGTGCCAGCAGTCAGCCGGGAAAAACTAACTATGGCTACACCTTC. Its translation is CASSQPGKTNYGYTF. The gene calls are TRBV6-5 and TRBJ1-2; D ambiguous. CDR3 length: 15 residues. Trimming removed 5 bases at V and 0 bases at J, with 13 bases between. Germline V gives CDR1 MNHEY, CDR2 SVGAGI.

The chain carries TRBV7-9 and TRBJ2-1, with TRBD2 as a possible D gene (5 bases). The germline V gene has CDR1 SEHNR and CDR2 FQNEAQ (reference sequence). The CDR3 covers 15 residues. V shed 4 bases and J shed 5 bases, with 15 bases lying between them. The CDR3 sequence: CASSSLVGWNNEQFF. The CDR3 nucleotides read TGTGCCAGCAGCTCACTAGTAGGTTGGAACAATGAGCAGTTCTTC.

V and J are TRBV5-4 and TRBJ2-5; D not resolved. The CDR3 is 15 amino acids. Deletions cut 3 bases from V and 3 bases from J, with 15 bases between. Germline V gene data show CDR1 as SGHNT and CDR2 as YYREEE (reference sequence). This CDR3 is CASSSSRGGEETQYF. As DNA, the CDR3 is TGTGCCAGCAGCTCCTCGCGAGGTGGGGAAGAGACCCAGTACTTC.

This chain links TRBV30 with TRBJ1-2, with no clear D. The germline gives CDR1 GTSNPN, CDR2 SVGIG (reference sequence). The CDR3 loop spans 14 amino acids. Trimming removed 0 bases at V and 4 bases at J, with 12 bases between. CDR3 nucleotides: TGTGCCTGGAGTGTACCCGGGTCGAGCTATGGCTACACCTTC. Translated: CAWSVPGSSYGYTF.

In this sample, this clone turned up once. The chain has TRBV2 and TRBJ1-5; D gene unclear. Germline values: CDR1 SNHLY, CDR2 FYNNEI. V was trimmed by 2 bases and J by 0 bases, leaving 17 bases between them. The CDR3 is 18 amino acids. The CDR3 sequence is CASSEYLTAGNSNQPQHF. The CDR3 bases are TGTGCCAGCAGTGAATATTTAACTGCAGGAAATAGCAATCAGCCCCAGCATTTT.

The chain has TRBV7-2 and TRBJ1-4; D is uncertain. The CDR3 extends over 13 amino acids. Germline V gene lookup returns CDR1 SGHTA and CDR2 FQGNSA. Deletions cut 3 bases from V and 13 bases from J, with 15 bases between. DNA for the CDR3: TGTGCCAGCAGCTTGGGTCTAAAACGGGGACTGTTTTTT. It is translated as CASSLGLKRGLFF.

V is TRBV6-5 and J is TRBJ2-5; D is possibly TRBD2 (7 bases). Germline loops: CDR1 MNHEY, CDR2 SVGAGI. The CDR3 sequence is 13 residues long. Trimming stripped 7 bases from V and 3 bases from J, with 12 bases between. CDR3 sequence: CASTLGGEETQYF. DNA of the CDR3: TGTGCCAGCACCCTAGGGGGGGAAGAGACCCAGTACTTC.

This chain joins TRBV6-5 and TRBJ1-4, with D perhaps matching TRBD1 (5 bases). With 7 bases removed from V and 0 bases from J, the gap between germline ends came to 9 bases. The CDR3 contains 14 residues. Germline CDR1 is MNHEY and CDR2 is SVGAGI. This chain's CDR3 is CASTQTATNEKLFF. The DNA for the CDR3 is TGTGCCAGCACTCAGACAGCAACTAATGAAAAACTGTTTTTT.

J is TRBJ2-3 and V is TRBV7-9; D gene uncertain. Between the trimmed V and J ends, which lost 1 base and 5 bases, there was a span of 10 bases. Germline loops: CDR1 SEHNR, CDR2 FQNEAQ (reference sequence). The CDR3 runs to 14 residues. The CDR3 protein is CASSLDGVGDTQYF. CDR3 nucleotide sequence: TGTGCCAGCAGCTTAGATGGGGTTGGAGATACGCAGTATTTT.

The V gene is TRBV7-9, the J gene TRBJ1-1; tentatively, D is TRBD1 (6 bases). The length of the CDR3 is 14 residues. The V end was cut by 5 bases, the J end by 4 bases, with 14 bases between. Germline CDR1 is SEHNR and CDR2 is FQNEAQ (reference sequence). The CDR3 region has the DNA TGTGCCAGCAGCGCACGGGGGCGAGTCACTGAAGCTTTCTTT. Translating it yields CASSARGRVTEAFF. Full variable domain (remainder filled in from reference TRBV7-9 and TRBJ1-1): DTGVSQNPRHKITKRGQNVTFRCDPISEHNRLYWYRQTLGQGPEFLTYFQNEAQLEKSRLLSDRFSAERPKGSFSTLEIQRTEQGDSAMYLCASSARGRVTEAFFGQGTRLTVV.

The J gene is TRBJ2-1, the V gene TRBV19; 7 bases line up with TRBD2. The V gene's germline CDR1 is LNHDA and CDR2 SQIVND (reference sequence). The ends lost 6 bases at V and 3 bases at J; junction bases unmatched: 8. The CDR3 is 15 amino acids. CDR3 bases: TGTGCCAGTAGCCGACTAGCTGCCGTCTACAATGAGCAGTTCTTC. This codes for CASSRLAAVYNEQFF.

This chain uses TRBV7-9 with TRBJ2-1; 8 bases map to TRBD2. With 6 bases clipped from V and 5 bases from J, the junction kept 9 bases outside the gene matches. The CDR3 has 15 amino acids. Germline loops: CDR1 SEHNR, CDR2 FQNEAQ (reference sequence). CDR3 residues: CASSRSGTYNNEQFF. The CDR3 DNA follows: TGTGCCAGCAGTCGTAGCGGGACCTACAACAATGAGCAGTTCTTC.

The CDR3, as DNA: TGTGCCAGCAGCCAACCCGGGACAGGGGCGTTGAACACTGAAGCTTTCTTT. Amino acids: CASSQPGTGALNTEAFF. This chain links TRBV4-2 with TRBJ1-1, with 10 bases aligning to TRBD1. V gave up 2 bases and J gave up 0 bases; unmatched junction bases: 6. Germline V gene data show CDR1 as LGHNA and CDR2 as YNFKEQ. This CDR3 is built from 17 residues.

This chain uses TRBV19 with TRBJ2-1, with TRBD2 identical over 8 bases. Germline values: CDR1 LNHDA, CDR2 SQIVND (reference sequence). This CDR3 region has 16 residues. V trimming: 5 bases; J trimming: 6 bases; junction bases outside the gene matches: 12. CDR3 nucleotide sequence: TGTGCCAGTAGTCTCCCTGGGACTAGTCCCTCCAATGAGCAGTTCTTC. It encodes CASSLPGTSPSNEQFF.

The CDR3 reads CASSLDTGSTDTQYF. CDR3 nucleotides: TGCGCCAGCAGCTTAGACACAGGTAGCACAGATACGCAGTATTTT. This chain uses TRBV5-1 with TRBJ2-3; D is possibly TRBD1 (5 bases). V gave up 2 bases and J gave up 0 bases, with 10 bases separating them. Germline values: CDR1 SGHRS, CDR2 YFSETQ. The CDR3 extends over 15 amino acids. Filled out from reference TRBV5-1 and TRBJ2-3, the complete variable domain reads KAGVTQTPRYLIKTRGQQVTLSCSPISGHRSVSWYQQTPGQGLQFLFEYFSETQRNKGNFPGRFSGRQFSNSRSEMNVSTLELGDSALYLCASSLDTGSTDTQYFGPGTRLTVL.

This clone has just one count. The sample carries other DNA sequences with the same CDR3. J is TRBJ2-7 and V is TRBV3-1 (or the pseudogene TRBV3-2); no firm D call. The ends were cut back, 0 bases at V and 7 bases at J, with 7 bases in the middle. This CDR3 is built from 12 residues. Germline-derived CDR1 and CDR2 are LGHDT and YNNKEL (reference sequence). The CDR3 DNA is TGTGCCAGCAGCCAAGATGTGAGGGAGCAGTACTTC. Residues: CASSQDVREQYF.

This clone was found a few times. The chain links TRBV7-9 to TRBJ2-7, with D possibly matching TRBD2 (6 bases). V was cut by 4 bases and J by 2 bases, with 15 bases left in between. Germline V CDR1 and CDR2: SEHNR, FQNEAQ (reference sequence). The CDR3 spans 15 residues. The CDR3 loop reads CASSSAGKTAYEQYF. DNA for the CDR3: TGTGCCAGCAGCTCGGCGGGAAAGACGGCCTACGAGCAGTACTTC.

This sequence joins TRBV19 and TRBJ1-1, with D unresolved. This CDR3 is 14 amino acids long. Looked up from germline, CDR1 is LNHDA and CDR2 is SQIVND (reference sequence). Trimming shortened V by 5 bases and J by 1 base, and 11 bases separated the two germline ends. In DNA form, the CDR3 reads TGTGCCAGTAGTCGGGCTACTCGGAACACTGAAGCTTTCTTT. Translating gives CASSRATRNTEAFF.

V usage is TRBV2 and J usage is TRBJ2-6; D gene unclear. The CDR3 sequence is 15 residues long. The germline V gene has CDR1 SNHLY and CDR2 FYNNEI. The V gene lost 2 bases and the J gene lost 2 bases, with 7 bases spanning the gap. CDR3 DNA sequence: TGTGCCAGCAGTGAAAGCCAAACTGGGGCCAACGTCCTGACTTTC. It translates to CASSESQTGANVLTF.

CDR3 in DNA: TGTGCCAGCAGTGAACCCTTTCGGTACGAGCAGTACTTC. Its protein product is CASSEPFRYEQYF. The chain carries TRBV2 and TRBJ2-7; D uncertain. CDR1 and CDR2 (germline): SNHLY, FYNNEI. Trimming pared 2 bases from V and 4 bases from J, leaving 9 bases between. The CDR3 is made up of 13 amino acids.

The chain combines TRBV5-8 with TRBJ1-4; D uncertain. Germline CDR1 SGHTS, CDR2 YDEGEE. This CDR3 has 14 residues. The V and J ends lost 0 bases and 5 bases respectively, with 8 bases between them. DNA for the CDR3: TGTGCCAGCAGCTTGGGCAGACTAAATGAAAAACTGTTTTTT. Translating gives CASSLGRLNEKLFF.

The chain links TRBV4-1 to TRBJ1-1; the match to TRBD1 covers 8 bases. V shed 1 base and J 5 bases; nucleotides not matched to a gene: 9. The CDR3 length is 16 residues. CDR1 and CDR2 (germline): MGHRA, YSYEKL. CDR3 bases: TGCGCCAGCAGCCAAGTAGGCGGACAGGGATGGACTGAAGCTTTCTTT. Protein: CASSQVGGQGWTEAFF.

The V call is TRBV29-1, the J call TRBJ2-7; 7 bases map to TRBD1. J gave up 3 bases and V 5 bases, and 7 bases lay outside the gene matches. This CDR3 is built from 13 residues. Germline lookup yields CDR1 SQVTM and CDR2 ANQGSEA. In DNA, the CDR3 is TGCAGCGTTATACACAGGGGTCGCTACGAGCAGTACTTC. Translated: CSVIHRGRYEQYF.